The clone carrying this T cell receptor (delta chain) was counted many times. With a far larger clone one base away, a read error is the likely cause. The identical CDR3 is also encoded by other nucleotide sequences in the sample. The data belong to a study of γδ T cells in repeated Plasmodium falciparum infection. Germline V CDR1 and CDR2: TSWWSYY, QGS. The CDR3 has 19 residues. TCRdb reanalysed the multiplex PCR reads via CATT. In the table there are about 51,000 delta-chain clones, about 2% of which are singletons. Flow sorting of PBMC yielded separate Vgamma9/Vdelta2+ and Vdelta2-negative gammadelta T cell populations for bulk repertoire analysis.

The rearrangement joins TRDV1 to TRDJ2, with 9 bases lining up with TRDD3. The source material was gamma-delta T cells from blood. The receptor was derived from a pool of human donors (malaria-infected and uninfected, not separated). The CDR3 sequence: CALFPTVGGYLALTAQLFF. The CDR3 nucleotides read TGTGCTCTTTTTCCTACTGTTGGGGGATATTTAGCCTTGACAGCGCAACTCTTCTTT.